This record concerns one T cell receptor (beta chain) sequence. Its specificity is unknown. The data were obtained in a study of cytomegalovirus exposure and HLA in healthy donors. PCR was performed using 60 Vbeta and 13 Jbeta primers. The table came from immunoSEQ multiplex PCR; TCRdb's copy has only in-frame clones and leaves some out. This sample's table reports 150,000 or so clones. Donors were ostensibly healthy at sampling, although undocumented immune exposures were probable. V lost 0 bases to trimming and J lost 5 bases, with 7 bases between them. Per the germline V gene, CDR1 is SGHNT and CDR2 is YENEEA. This CDR3 is built from 13 residues. Study-wide results and limits: Later on, a genetic analysis was performed. It linked a missense variant in DCLRE1C with V- and J-gene trimming of TCR beta. Owing to their indistinguishability, certain V segments, notably TRBV6-2 and TRBV6-3, were excluded. It was 164 TCR beta chains that were listed as cytomegalovirus-associated.

Sequencing was performed on PBMCs. This clonotype was obtained from a woman in her 50s in good health and CMV-seronegative. The gene calls are TRBV11-3 and TRBJ1-1; unclear D gene. The CDR3 spells CASSLEYETEAFF. The CDR3 DNA follows: TGTGCCAGCAGCTTAGAATATGAGACTGAAGCTTTCTTT.